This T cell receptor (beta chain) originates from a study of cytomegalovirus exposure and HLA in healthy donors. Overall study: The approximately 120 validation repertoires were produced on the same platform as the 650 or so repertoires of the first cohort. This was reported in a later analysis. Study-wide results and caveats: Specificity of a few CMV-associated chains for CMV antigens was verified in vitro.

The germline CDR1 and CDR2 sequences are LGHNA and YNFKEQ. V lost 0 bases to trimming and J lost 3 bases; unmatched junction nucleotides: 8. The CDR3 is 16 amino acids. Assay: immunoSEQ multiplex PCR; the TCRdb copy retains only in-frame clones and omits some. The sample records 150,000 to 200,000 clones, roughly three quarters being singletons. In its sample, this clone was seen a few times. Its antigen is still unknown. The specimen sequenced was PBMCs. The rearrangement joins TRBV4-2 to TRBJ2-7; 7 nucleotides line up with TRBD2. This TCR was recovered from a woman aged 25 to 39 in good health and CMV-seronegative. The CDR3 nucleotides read TGTGCCAGCAGCCAAGAGCCCCTCGGGGGGATCTACGAGCAGTACTTC. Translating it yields CASSQEPLGGIYEQYF.